These 12 T cell receptor beta chains were all obtained from the same sample, sequenced in a study of T cells after yellow fever vaccination. TCRdb reprocessed the 5' RACE reads via MiXCR and lists one record per CDR3 protein. The data show roughly 94,000 distinct CDR3 sequences, approximately 8.4% seen once. The material sequenced was CD8+ T cells not binding an NS4B(214-222) dextramer, sorted from PBMCs, taken roughly 15 days after the first yellow fever vaccination. All receptors derive from a man between 18 and 35 years old who received the YFV17D yellow fever vaccine.

This clonotype has more than one count but fewer than ten. The rearrangement links TRBV6-5 to TRBJ1-2; D perhaps matches TRBD1 (6 bases). Germline CDR1 MNHEY, CDR2 SVGAGI. This CDR3 has 16 amino acids. V was pared by 3 bases and J by 3 bases, with 17 bases between. CDR3 region: CASSYPQGHEDYGYTF. Written as DNA, the CDR3 is TGTGCCAGCAGTTATCCCCAGGGACATGAGGACTATGGCTACACCTTC.

This rearrangement joins TRBV27 to TRBJ2-7; perhaps TRBD2 as D (7 bases). Per the germline V gene, CDR1 is MNHEY and CDR2 is SMNVEV (reference sequence). The CDR3 runs 16 residues. Trimming pared 6 bases from V and 5 bases from J, leaving 23 bases between. CDR3 DNA: TGTGCCAGCAGAACATTAGGGGAGGGGGGGGCTAACGAGCAGTACGTC. Protein sequence: CASRTLGEGGANEQYV.

This clonotype was seen ten or more times. This chain joins TRBV11-2 and TRBJ1-2; tentatively, D is TRBD1 (6 bases). V lost 7 bases, J lost 4 bases, and 19 bases lay in between. Germline CDR1 SGHAT, CDR2 FQNNGV. This CDR3 has 15 amino acids. CDR3 loop: CASTPGGGSGYGYTF. The CDR3 bases are TGTGCCAGCACCCCTGGGGGGGGCTCGGGCTATGGCTACACCTTC.

This clonotype was recorded at least ten times. The chain is built from TRBV6-5 and TRBJ2-2, with 9 nucleotides matching TRBD1. With 2 bases clipped from V and 5 bases from J, the junction kept 3 bases outside the gene matches. CDR1 and CDR2 from the germline V gene are MNHEY and SVGAGI. This CDR3 is built from 15 residues. CDR3 region: CASSYTGGQTGELFF. Written as DNA, the CDR3 is TGTGCCAGCAGTTACACAGGGGGCCAAACCGGGGAGCTGTTTTTT.

This clonotype has a handful of counts. The chain is built from TRBV9 and TRBJ2-7; 9 bases fit TRBD1. Germline CDR1 reads SGDLS; CDR2 reads YYNGEE. The CDR3 covers 14 residues. The V and J ends lost 3 bases and 7 bases, in that order; junction bases with no gene match: 8. CDR3 loop: CASSGGGTGSEQYF. The CDR3 region has the DNA TGTGCCAGCAGCGGGGGGGGGACAGGGTCTGAGCAGTACTTC. The whole variable domain, filled in from reference TRBV9 and TRBJ2-7, reads DSGVTQTPKHLITATGQRVTLRCSPRSGDLSVYWYQQSLDQGLQFLIQYYNGEERAKGNILERFSAQQFPDLHSELNLSSLELGDSALYFCASSGGGTGSEQYFGPGTRLTVT.

The V and J genes are TRBV30 and TRBJ1-1; 8 bases agree with TRBD1. Trimming took 4 bases from V and 2 from J; bases not matched to a gene: 18. The length of the CDR3 is 18 residues. The germline CDR1 and CDR2 sequences are GTSNPN and SVGIG (reference sequence). This CDR3 reads CAWIGDKRTGQANTEAFF. CDR3 nucleotides: TGTGCCTGGATAGGAGACAAGCGGACAGGGCAAGCAAACACTGAAGCTTTCTTT.

The chain uses TRBV6-4 and TRBJ2-3; TRBD2 might be the D (7 bases). Germline V gene lookup returns CDR1 MRHNA and CDR2 SNTAGT. V lost 2 bases and J lost 4, with 10 bases in between. The CDR3 is made up of 14 amino acids. Written as DNA, the CDR3 is TGTGCCAGCAGTGACGGGGGGGCCTCAGATACGCAGTATTTT. It specifies CASSDGGASDTQYF.

This clonotype was counted between two and nine times. The chain joins TRBV2 to TRBJ2-1; no definite D call. The CDR3 has 12 amino acids. V was clipped by 7 bases and J by 4 bases, with 8 bases between them. The V gene's germline CDR1 is SNHLY and CDR2 FYNNEI. CDR3 sequence: CASIFGYNEQFF. DNA for the CDR3: TGTGCCAGCATCTTCGGTTACAATGAGCAGTTCTTC.

This clonotype occurred many times. This chain connects TRBV4-1 to TRBJ2-2; unclear D gene. CDR1 MGHRA and CDR2 YSYEKL come from the germline V gene. The CDR3 runs to 14 residues. The V end was cut by 1 base, the J end by 8 bases, with 11 bases between. The CDR3 protein is CASSQGWRPGELFF. For the CDR3, the DNA is TGCGCCAGCAGCCAAGGATGGCGTCCGGGGGAGCTGTTTTTT.

The CDR3 DNA sequence: TGTGCCAGCACCGAAGCCGGGACAGTACGTCTTGGCGGTGAGCAGTTCTTC. Protein sequence: CASTEAGTVRLGGEQFF. The V gene is TRBV2, the J gene TRBJ2-1, with TRBD1 matching over 7 bases. The J segment lost 9 bases and the V segment lost 7 bases, leaving 21 bases of the junction unmatched. The CDR3 loop spans 17 amino acids. Germline values: CDR1 SNHLY, CDR2 FYNNEI.

The chain is built from TRBV7-8 and TRBJ2-5; D possibly corresponds to TRBD1 (6 bases). In germline, CDR1 is SGHVS, CDR2 FQNEAQ. V was cut by 2 bases and J by 3 bases, with 19 bases left in between. This CDR3 has 17 amino acids. CDR3 region: CASSLFYGQIKKETQYF. The DNA for the CDR3 is TGTGCCAGCAGCTTATTTTATGGACAGATAAAAAAAGAGACCCAGTACTTC. Supplemented by reference TRBV7-8 and TRBJ2-5, the full variable domain reads GAGVSQSPRYKVAKRGQDVALRCDPISGHVSLFWYQQALGQGPEFLTYFQNEAQLDKSGLPSDRFFAERPEGSVSTLKIQRTQQEDSAVYLCASSLFYGQIKKETQYFGPGTRLLVL.

The rearrangement uses TRBV19 and TRBJ2-7; 8 bases match TRBD1. Trimming took 6 bases from V and 3 from J; bases not matched to a gene: 4. Germline loops: CDR1 LNHDA, CDR2 SQIVND (reference sequence). The CDR3 sequence is 13 residues long. CDR3 nucleotides: TGTGCCAGTAGCGGAGGACAGGGCTACGAGCAGTACTTC. The encoded protein is CASSGGQGYEQYF. The complete variable domain, with remaining parts taken from reference TRBV19 and TRBJ2-7, reads DGGITQSPKYLFRKEGQNVTLSCEQNLNHDAMYWYRQDPGQGLRLIYYSQIVNDFQKGDIAEGYSVSREKKESFPLTVTSAQKNPTAFYLCASSGGQGYEQYFGPGTRLTVT.